These T cell receptor beta chains were read from a single sample in a study of blood T cells in healthy people across ages. Using its own MiXCR run on the 5' RACE reads, TCRdb lists one record per CDR3 protein. This table holds 550,000 to 650,000 distinct CDR3 sequences, about 25% found once. This sample was shared with a second study, whose subject was T cells of mothers and their children.

The specimen sequenced was blood. These receptors came from a boy younger than 10 in good health. Both conserved end residues are part of each CDR3. A D gene is named only where the DNA matches it firmly. Clone size appears in some rows only: once, few, many, or a class for an expanded clone.

CDR3nt,CDR3aa,j_gene,abundance,v_gene,d_gene
TGTGCCAGCGCCAGAAAGGAAGGGAAGGGCTACACCTTC,CASARKEGKGYTF,TRBJ1-2,-,TRBV7-2,-
TGTGCCAGCAGCTACGACAGGAGCACTGAAGCTTTCTTT,CASSYDRSTEAFF,TRBJ1-1,few,TRBV7-9,-
TGTGCCAGCAGCCTCACCTTAAAGGAGACCCAGTACTTC,CASSLTLKETQYF,TRBJ2-5,few,TRBV7-9,-
TGTGCCAGCAGCCAAGATATCGGTGGACAAGTTGACTACGAGCAGTACTTC,CASSQDIGGQVDYEQYF,TRBJ2-7,few,TRBV14,-
TGCAGTGCTAGGCCACAGGGGACGATTTCACCCCTCCACTTT,CSARPQGTISPLHF,TRBJ1-6,-,TRBV20-1,TRBD1
TGTGCCAGCAGTTTAGTACTGGGAGGGGGTGAAAAACTGTTTTTT,CASSLVLGGGEKLFF,TRBJ1-4,few,TRBV12-3/TRBV12-4,-
TGTGCCAGCTCACCTCAACGGGGGGCGAGGACTGAAGCTTTCTTT,CASSPQRGARTEAFF,TRBJ1-1,few,TRBV18,-
TGTGCCAGCAGCTTTGGGACATTACCGAACACTGAAGCTTTCTTT,CASSFGTLPNTEAFF,TRBJ1-1,-,TRBV7-9,-
TGTGCCAGCAGTGGGACTAGGGGGGCAGATACGCAGTATTTT,CASSGTRGADTQYF,TRBJ2-3,many,TRBV28,TRBD2
TGCGCCAGCAGCTTCCTAGCGGGGGCTTGGAATGAGCAGTTCTTC,CASSFLAGAWNEQFF,TRBJ2-1,few,TRBV5-1,TRBD2
TGTGCCAGTAGTACGGGACCCCACAGGGAGACGTCCGACGAGCAGTACTTC,CASSTGPHRETSDEQYF,TRBJ2-7,-,TRBV19,-
TGTGCCAGCAGCGAAGGGACCGGACCTACGATGCAGTACTTC,CASSEGTGPTMQYF,TRBJ2-7,-,TRBV13,-
TGTGCCAGCAGTTTTTCCGATGACAATGAGCAGTTCTTC,CASSFSDDNEQFF,TRBJ2-1,few,TRBV27,-
TGTGCCGCGCGACGGGGACTTCTTGAAAAACTGTTTTTT,CAARRGLLEKLFF,TRBJ1-4,few,TRBV10-3,-
TGCGCCAGCAGTGATGGCAGCAACTATGGCTACACCTTC,CASSDGSNYGYTF,TRBJ1-2,-,TRBV10-2,-
TGTGCCAGCAGCCGCCCATTCCGGGATCCGTACAATGAGCAGTTCTTC,CASSRPFRDPYNEQFF,TRBJ2-1,-,TRBV14,-
TGTGCCAGCAGCTTTACAGCCTACGAGCAGTACTTC,CASSFTAYEQYF,TRBJ2-7,few,TRBV7-4,-
TGTGCCAGCCAGCAGCAGGGCAACTCCTACGAGCAGTACTTC,CASQQQGNSYEQYF,TRBJ2-7,-,TRBV21-1,-
TGTGCCAGCAGCCTGGACAGCACTCACACTGAAGCTTTCTTT,CASSLDSTHTEAFF,TRBJ1-1,few,TRBV7-6,-
TGTGCCAGCAGTAATTCCGGAACCTTCGGACTAGCGGACCTTAGCACAGATACGCAGTATTTT,CASSNSGTFGLADLSTDTQYF,TRBJ2-3,-,TRBV28,TRBD2
TGTGCCACCAGCAGAGGGACAGGGAGAAGCTACGAGCAGTACTTC,CATSRGTGRSYEQYF,TRBJ2-7,-,TRBV15,TRBD1
TGTGCCAGCAGCTACTCGAAGGGTGGGATCCAAAGGGGGTACGAGCAGTACTTC,CASSYSKGGIQRGYEQYF,TRBJ2-7,few,TRBV6-5,-
TGCAGTGCTAGCGAACAGGGAATCTGGACCTACGAGCAGTACTTC,CSASEQGIWTYEQYF,TRBJ2-7,-,TRBV20-1,-
TGTGCCAGCAGTTACTATCCGGACGGTTCCTACGAGCAGTACTTC,CASSYYPDGSYEQYF,TRBJ2-7,-,TRBV6-5,-
TGTGCTAGTGGTTTGGGTGGTGGAGATACGCAGTATTTT,CASGLGGGDTQYF,TRBJ2-3,-,TRBV12-5,-
TGTGCCAGCAGCTTAGGAGGGGGGCGGGAGGAAGACACAGATACGCAGTATTTT,CASSLGGGREEDTDTQYF,TRBJ2-3,few,TRBV7-9,TRBD2
TGTGCCAGCAGCTTGTCTCCAGGGGCCGGCGGCTACACCTTC,CASSLSPGAGGYTF,TRBJ1-2,-,TRBV9,-
TGTGCCAGCAGCGAGGAATCGAACACTGAAGCTTTCTTT,CASSEESNTEAFF,TRBJ1-1,few,TRBV7-2,-
TGCGCCAGCAGCCAAGCCCTAGCGGGTAGCACAGATACGCAGTATTTT,CASSQALAGSTDTQYF,TRBJ2-3,many,TRBV4-1,TRBD2
TGTGCCACTATGATCCGGGACAGGGACGGCTACACCTTC,CATMIRDRDGYTF,TRBJ1-2,-,TRBV10-3,TRBD1
TGTGCCACCAGCAGAGATCGCTTCTACAATGAGCAGCTCTTC,CATSRDRFYNEQLF,TRBJ2-1,-,TRBV15,-
TGCAGCGTTGGATACCAACGCGGGACGGAGAACACTGAAGCTTTCTTT,CSVGYQRGTENTEAFF,TRBJ1-1,few,TRBV29-1,-
TGTGCCAGCAGTTCGGGACAGGGAACTTCACCCCTCCACTTT,CASSSGQGTSPLHF,TRBJ1-6,few,TRBV2,TRBD1
TGTGCCAGCAGCTTTCTAGACAGGGACTACGAGCAGTACTTC,CASSFLDRDYEQYF,TRBJ2-7,-,TRBV7-8,TRBD1
TGTGCCAGCAGCCAAGATCACCAACAGCCCTACTACACCTTC,CASSQDHQQPYYTF,TRBJ1-2,few,TRBV4-2,-
TGTGCCAGCAGCTTAGGCCCCGGATCGACAGATACGCAGTATTTT,CASSLGPGSTDTQYF,TRBJ2-3,few,TRBV7-9,-
TGCAGCGCTTCGGGACAGGGACCCTACGAGCAGTACTTC,CSASGQGPYEQYF,TRBJ2-7,few,TRBV29-1,TRBD1
TGTGCCAGCAGCCCAGGGGGTTCGAGCTATGGCTACACCTTC,CASSPGGSSYGYTF,TRBJ1-2,-,TRBV5-5,TRBD1
TGTGCCAGCAGCTTATCACTTAACCCGCATGGCTACACCTTC,CASSLSLNPHGYTF,TRBJ1-2,few,TRBV7-9,-
TGCAGTGCTCCCGGGACTAGCGGGGACCAAGAGACCCAGTACTTC,CSAPGTSGDQETQYF,TRBJ2-5,few,TRBV20-1,TRBD2
TGCGCCAGCAGCTTGCTCGGGACAGGGGACACAGATACGCAGTATTTT,CASSLLGTGDTDTQYF,TRBJ2-3,-,TRBV5-1,TRBD1
TGTGCCATCAGTGAGTCGACAGGACGGCACACCTTC,CAISESTGRHTF,TRBJ1-2,few,TRBV10-3,-
TGCGCCAGCAGCCAAGAGCCAGAAAACACTGAAGCTTTCTTT,CASSQEPENTEAFF,TRBJ1-1,-,TRBV4-1,-
TGTGCCAGCAGCCAAGATGGGGGGACGACAACCGGGGAGCTGTTTTTT,CASSQDGGTTTGELFF,TRBJ2-2,many,TRBV3-1,-
TGTGCCAGCAGTTTGACTAGCGGGGGGGCTACAGATACGCGGTATTTT,CASSLTSGGATDTRYF,TRBJ2-3,-,TRBV12-3/TRBV12-4,TRBD2
TGTGCCAGCAGCCCAGGACTAGCGGCCTACAATGAGCAGTTCTTC,CASSPGLAAYNEQFF,TRBJ2-1,many,TRBV5-6,TRBD2
TGTGCCAGCAGCATAGGACAGGGACCCTCTGGGGCCAACGTCCTGACTTTC,CASSIGQGPSGANVLTF,TRBJ2-6,many,TRBV5-5,TRBD1
TGTGCCAGCAGGATACGGTTTTCCCCTACCTACGAGCAGTACTTC,CASRIRFSPTYEQYF,TRBJ2-7,-,TRBV5-5,-
TGTGCCAGCACCCGGACAGGGGCAAACGGCTACACCTTC,CASTRTGANGYTF,TRBJ1-2,-,TRBV6-6,TRBD1
TGCGCCAGCAGCTTAAGACTAGCGGGACAAGAGACCCAGTACTTC,CASSLRLAGQETQYF,TRBJ2-5,-,TRBV5-1,TRBD2
TGTGCCAGCAGCCTACGGAGTATTCAAGAGACCCAGTACTTC,CASSLRSIQETQYF,TRBJ2-5,-,TRBV3-1,-
TGCAGTGCTGGAAAGGGGGGGGGCACTGAAGCTTTCTTT,CSAGKGGGTEAFF,TRBJ1-1,-,TRBV20-1,-
TGTGCCAGTAGTATGGAAGGACTAGCCGCAACCTACGAGCAGTACTTC,CASSMEGLAATYEQYF,TRBJ2-7,-,TRBV19,TRBD2
TGTGCCAGCTTCAATTTGACGGGGGGACCTAACAATGAGCAGTTCTTC,CASFNLTGGPNNEQFF,TRBJ2-1,-,TRBV7-9,TRBD2